The next 22 T cell receptor beta chains were all read from a single sample in a study of identical twins. TCRdb recomputed calls from the 5' RACE reads with MiXCR, one row per CDR3 protein. The table includes 300,000 to 400,000 distinct CDR3 sequences, roughly 10% detected once. Sequenced input: naive T cells sorted from blood. These receptors all stem from a woman between 50 and 59 years old in good health.

The V and J genes are TRBV5-1 and TRBJ2-1, with 8 bases identical to TRBD2. V lost 6 bases to trimming and J lost 6 bases; unmatched junction nucleotides: 5. The CDR3 consists of 13 residues. The germline V gene encodes CDR1 SGHRS and CDR2 YFSETQ. The CDR3 DNA sequence: TGCGCCAGCATAGGTAGCGGGATCAATGAGCAGTTCTTC. Its protein is CASIGSGINEQFF.

Written as DNA, the CDR3 is TGCGCCAGCAGCCCGAACGACAGGTTCAACGAGCAGTACTTC. This translates into CASSPNDRFNEQYF. The genes are TRBV4-1 and TRBJ2-7, with D perhaps matching TRBD1 (6 bases). Germline values: CDR1 MGHRA, CDR2 YSYEKL. This CDR3 comprises 14 residues. V lost 4 bases to trimming and J lost 5 bases, with 15 bases between them.

This clonotype has a handful of counts. The genes are TRBV4-1 and TRBJ2-1, with 13 bases aligning to TRBD2. Trimming cost V 2 bases and J 8 bases; bases outside gene matches: 3. Looked up from germline, CDR1 is MGHRA and CDR2 is YSYEKL. The CDR3 is 15 residues long. The DNA for the CDR3 is TGCGCCAGCAGCCAAACTAGCGGGAGGGAAGATGAGCAGTTCTTC. Translation gives CASSQTSGREDEQFF.

This clonotype was seen a few times. The chain joins TRBV6-8 to TRBJ2-1, with TRBD2 as a possible D gene (6 bases). The CDR3 spans 18 residues. Germline assignment: CDR1 MNHGY and CDR2 SAAAGT. The V and J ends lost 0 bases and 1 base respectively, with 16 bases between them. The CDR3 nucleotides read TGTGCCAGCAGTTACTCGAAGCGTAGCGGATTATCCTACAATGAGCAGTTCTTC. Amino acids: CASSYSKRSGLSYNEQFF.

This clonotype turned up a few times. The V and J genes are TRBV4-1 and TRBJ2-1, with unresolved D. CDR3 length: 18 amino acids. CDR1 MGHRA and CDR2 YSYEKL come from the germline V gene. V was pared by 0 bases and J by 2 bases, with 17 bases between. The CDR3 DNA reads TGCGCCAGCAGCCAAGATTTCCCAAAACTTAACACCTACAATGAGCAGTTCTTC. Amino acid sequence: CASSQDFPKLNTYNEQFF.

A few counts support this clonotype. The chain uses TRBV27 and TRBJ2-5; no clear D. Trimming took off 6 bases at V and 5 bases at J, with 13 bases between the two ends. The CDR3 runs 13 residues. Germline-derived CDR1 and CDR2 are MNHEY and SMNVEV (reference sequence). The CDR3 sequence: CASSFFFGETQYF. In nucleotides, the CDR3 is TGTGCCAGCAGCTTCTTTTTTGGCGAGACCCAGTACTTC.

This clonotype showed up many times. The chain employs TRBV11-2 and TRBJ2-4, with TRBD2 matching 8 bases. The CDR3 is 13 residues long. J was trimmed by 8 bases and V by 2 bases; bases with no gene match: 2. Germline loops: CDR1 SGHAT, CDR2 FQNNGV. CDR3 sequence: CASSLIAGHIQYF. CDR3 sequence (DNA): TGTGCCAGCAGCTTAATAGCGGGACACATTCAGTACTTC.

Here the CDR3 DNA reads TGCAGTGCTAGCTACAACCAAGAGACCCAGTACTTC. Its translation: CSASYNQETQYF. This chain uses TRBV20-1 with TRBJ2-5; D is undetermined. The CDR3 has 12 amino acids. V lost 3 bases to trimming and J lost 0 bases, with 5 bases between them. From germline, CDR1 is DFQATT and CDR2 SNEGSKA (reference sequence).

This clonotype occurred many times. The chain's CDR3 is CASSEGLAGIGELFF. The DNA for the CDR3 is TGCGCCAGCAGCGAGGGACTAGCGGGAATCGGGGAGCTGTTTTTT. The rearrangement uses TRBV10-2 and TRBJ2-2; 13 bases align to TRBD2. After removal of 6 bases from V and 7 bases from J, the junction contained 5 bases not matched to a gene. Looked up from germline, CDR1 is WSHSY and CDR2 is SAAADI. The CDR3 contains 15 residues.

This clonotype was detected many times. V usage is TRBV7-9 and J usage is TRBJ2-2; 12 bases line up with TRBD2. CDR1 SEHNR and CDR2 FQNEAQ come from the germline V gene (reference sequence). CDR3 length equals 18 residues. The ends lost 5 bases at V and 6 bases at J; junction bases unmatched: 13. The CDR3 DNA sequence: TGTGCCAGCAGCCATCCTCTAGCGGGAGGGCCGACGGCCGGGGAGCTGTTTTTT. Its translation: CASSHPLAGGPTAGELFF.

In its sample, this clonotype was seen a few times. The chain uses TRBV6-5 and TRBJ1-1; D may be TRBD1 (6 bases). There are 13 residues in the CDR3. Per germline, CDR1 MNHEY and CDR2 SVGAGI. V shed 4 bases and J shed 6 bases, with 12 bases lying between them. The CDR3 sequence is CASSSPRQAEAFF. DNA for the CDR3: TGTGCCAGCAGTTCCCCTCGACAGGCTGAAGCTTTCTTT.

The chain links TRBV24-1 to TRBJ2-1, with D unresolved. The V end lost 0 bases, the J end lost 4 bases, and 9 bases lay between the germline ends. The CDR3 covers 15 residues. Germline V lookup: CDR1 KGHDR, CDR2 SFDVKD. CDR3 bases: TGTGCCACCAGTGATTTGTTGCTAGATTACAATGAGCAGTTCTTC. This gives the protein CATSDLLLDYNEQFF.

In its sample, this clonotype was seen a few times. The genes are TRBV7-8 and TRBJ1-2; a weak D match, TRBD1 (5 bases). Germline V CDR1 and CDR2: SGHVS, FQNEAQ. The CDR3 length is 16 residues. Deletions cut 2 bases from V and 5 bases from J, with 18 bases between. For the CDR3, the DNA is TGTGCCAGCAGCTTACACCCAGGGAGCGGAGGGTATGGCTACACCTTC. Its protein product is CASSLHPGSGGYGYTF.

There are a few counts of this clonotype. The chain has TRBV7-9 and TRBJ2-1; TRBD1 is a possible D gene (6 bases). The CDR3 sequence is 14 residues long. Between the trimmed V and J ends, which lost 6 bases and 3 bases, there was a span of 12 bases. Germline V gene data show CDR1 as SEHNR and CDR2 as FQNEAQ (reference sequence). In DNA form, the CDR3 reads TGTGCCAGCAGTCGAGACAGGCGCTACAATGAGCAGTTCTTC. Encoded protein: CASSRDRRYNEQFF. The complete variable domain, with remaining parts taken from reference TRBV7-9 and TRBJ2-1, reads DTGVSQNPRHKITKRGQNVTFRCDPISEHNRLYWYRQTLGQGPEFLTYFQNEAQLEKSRLLSDRFSAERPKGSFSTLEIQRTEQGDSAMYLCASSRDRRYNEQFFGPGTRLTVL.

This clonotype came up many times. The chain uses TRBV29-1 and TRBJ2-3; D gene ambiguous. V shed 7 bases and J shed 2 bases, with 7 bases lying between them. Germline CDR1 SQVTM, CDR2 ANQGSEA. This CDR3 has 11 residues. The CDR3 loop reads CSADHTDTQYF. The CDR3 bases are TGCAGCGCTGATCACACAGATACGCAGTATTTT.

This clonotype was seen a few times. The chain uses TRBV3-1 and TRBJ2-1, with 8 bases fitting TRBD2. Germline lookup yields CDR1 LGHDT and CDR2 YNNKEL (reference sequence). V lost 3 bases to trimming and J lost 7 bases; unmatched junction nucleotides: 11. The CDR3 totals 16 residues. The CDR3 region is CASSHRPGRGGNEQFF. The CDR3 bases are TGTGCCAGCAGCCACCGTCCCGGGAGGGGGGGGAATGAGCAGTTCTTC.

This clonotype was picked up a small number of times. The J gene is TRBJ2-7, the V gene TRBV4-1; TRBD1 matches at 7 bases. Trimming removed 0 bases from V and 3 bases from J; junction bases left unmatched: 5. In germline, CDR1 is MGHRA, CDR2 YSYEKL. The CDR3 sequence is 15 residues long. The CDR3 sequence: CASSQERRTGYEQYF. DNA for the CDR3: TGCGCCAGCAGCCAAGAAAGGCGGACAGGCTACGAGCAGTACTTC.

This clonotype was seen at least ten times. The chain joins TRBV10-3 to TRBJ2-1; 10 bases agree with TRBD2. Unmatched junction bases numbered 8, after V lost 3 bases and J lost 6 bases. Germline assignment: CDR1 ENHRY and CDR2 SYGVKD. The length of the CDR3 is 16 residues. Here the CDR3 DNA reads TGTGCCATCAGTGAACATATAGCGGGAGGCCCCAATGAGCAGTTCTTC. Protein sequence: CAISEHIAGGPNEQFF.

Only a few counts were recorded for this clonotype. V and J are TRBV5-1 and TRBJ2-1; 11 nucleotides line up with TRBD2. The junction had 8 bases not matched to a gene; V was cut back by 6 bases and J by 3 bases. The CDR3 loop spans 16 amino acids. Per the germline V gene, CDR1 is SGHRS and CDR2 is YFSETQ. CDR3 sequence reads: CASKPSGRYNYNEQFF. For the CDR3, the DNA is TGCGCCAGCAAGCCTAGCGGGAGGTACAACTACAATGAGCAGTTCTTC.

In its sample, this clonotype was seen a few times. The chain is built from TRBV7-8 and TRBJ2-3, with unresolved D. Germline V lookup: CDR1 SGHVS, CDR2 FQNEAQ. V was pared by 1 base and J by 4 bases, with 12 bases between. The CDR3 runs to 15 residues. CDR3 in DNA: TGTGCCAGCAGCTTAGTCGACTGGCCCTCAGATACGCAGTATTTT. This sequence encodes CASSLVDWPSDTQYF.

This clonotype was picked up a small number of times. The chain employs TRBV12-3 or TRBV12-4 and TRBJ1-3; D is uncertain. Trimming took 5 bases from V and 6 from J, leaving 5 bases between them. This CDR3 has 11 residues. This chain's CDR3 is CASSAKNTIYF. Here the CDR3 DNA reads TGTGCCAGCAGTGCAAAAAACACCATATATTTT.

Many counts were recorded for this clonotype. The genes are TRBV5-8 and TRBJ2-7; 7 nucleotides agree with TRBD2. Losses at the gene ends were 4 bases for V and 4 bases for J; bases not matched to a gene: 2. The CDR3 is made up of 12 amino acids. CDR1 SGHTS and CDR2 YDEGEE come from the germline V gene. The chain's CDR3 is CASSPGGYEQYF. Here the CDR3 DNA reads TGTGCCAGCAGCCCCGGGGGGTACGAGCAGTACTTC. Full variable domain (rest looked up from reference TRBV5-8 and TRBJ2-7): EAGVTQSPTHLIKTRGQQATLRCSPISGHTSVYWYQQALGLGLQFLLWYDEGEERNRGNFPPRFSGRQFPNYSSELNVNALELEDSALYLCASSPGGYEQYFGPGTRLTVT.